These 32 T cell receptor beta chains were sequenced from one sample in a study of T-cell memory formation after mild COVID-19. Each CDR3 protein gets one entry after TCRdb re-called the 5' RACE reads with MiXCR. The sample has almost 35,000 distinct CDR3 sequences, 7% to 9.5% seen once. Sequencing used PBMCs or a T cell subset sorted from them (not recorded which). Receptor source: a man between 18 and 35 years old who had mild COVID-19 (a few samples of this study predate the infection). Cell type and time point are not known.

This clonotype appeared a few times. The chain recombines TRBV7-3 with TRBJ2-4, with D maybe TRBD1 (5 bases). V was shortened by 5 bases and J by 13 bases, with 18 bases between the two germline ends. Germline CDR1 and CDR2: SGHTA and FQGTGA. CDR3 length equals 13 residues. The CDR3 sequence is CASSPQVGQLQYF. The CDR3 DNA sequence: TGTGCCAGCAGCCCTCAGGTGGGGCAGTTACAGTACTTC.

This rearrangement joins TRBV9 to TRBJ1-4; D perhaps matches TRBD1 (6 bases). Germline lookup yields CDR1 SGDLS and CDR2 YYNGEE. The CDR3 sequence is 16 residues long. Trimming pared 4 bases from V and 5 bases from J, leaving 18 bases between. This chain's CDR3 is CASSLVPGAWNEKLFF. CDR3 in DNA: TGTGCCAGCAGCCTAGTCCCGGGGGCGTGGAATGAAAAACTGTTTTTT.

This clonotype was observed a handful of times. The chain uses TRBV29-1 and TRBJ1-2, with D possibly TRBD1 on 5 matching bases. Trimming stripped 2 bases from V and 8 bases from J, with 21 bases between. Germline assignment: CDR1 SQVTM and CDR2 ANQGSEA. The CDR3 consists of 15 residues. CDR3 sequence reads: CSVEFGSGTGGGYTF. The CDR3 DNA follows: TGCAGCGTTGAATTTGGGAGTGGGACCGGAGGGGGCTACACCTTC. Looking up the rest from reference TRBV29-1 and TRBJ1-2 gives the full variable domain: SAVISQKPSRDICQRGTSLTIQCQVDSQVTMMFWYRQQPGQSLTLIATANQGSEATYESGFVIDKFPISRPNLTFSTLTVSNMSPEDSSIYLCSVEFGSGTGGGYTFGSGTRLTVV.

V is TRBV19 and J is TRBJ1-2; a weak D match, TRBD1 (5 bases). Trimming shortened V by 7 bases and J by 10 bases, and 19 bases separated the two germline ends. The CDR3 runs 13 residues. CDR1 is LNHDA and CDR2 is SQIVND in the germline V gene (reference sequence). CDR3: CASTTRRGEVYTF. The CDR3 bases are TGTGCCAGTACGACGAGAAGGGGAGAGGTCTACACCTTC.

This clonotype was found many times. CDR3 bases: TGTGCCAGCAGTACCCGGGACAGCCAGTACGTC. Encoded protein: CASSTRDSQYV. V gene TRBV28 combines with J gene TRBJ2-7, with TRBD1 matching 7 bases. The CDR3 sequence is 11 residues long. The germline V gene has CDR1 MDHEN and CDR2 SYDVKM. J was trimmed by 10 bases and V by 5 bases; bases with no gene match: 5.

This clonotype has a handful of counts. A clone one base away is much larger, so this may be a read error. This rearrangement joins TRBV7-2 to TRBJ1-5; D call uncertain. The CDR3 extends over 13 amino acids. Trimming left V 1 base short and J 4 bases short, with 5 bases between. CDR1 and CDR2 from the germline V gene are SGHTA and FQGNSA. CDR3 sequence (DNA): TGTGCCAGCAGCTTAGGAGAAAATCAGCCCCAGCATTTT. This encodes CASSLGENQPQHF.

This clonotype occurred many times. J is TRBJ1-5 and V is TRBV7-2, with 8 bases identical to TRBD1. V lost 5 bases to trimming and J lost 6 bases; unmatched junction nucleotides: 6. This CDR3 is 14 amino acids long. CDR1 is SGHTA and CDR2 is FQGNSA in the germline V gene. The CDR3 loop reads CASSPRQGRQPQHF. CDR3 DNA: TGTGCCAGCAGCCCCCGACAGGGGCGTCAGCCCCAGCATTTT.

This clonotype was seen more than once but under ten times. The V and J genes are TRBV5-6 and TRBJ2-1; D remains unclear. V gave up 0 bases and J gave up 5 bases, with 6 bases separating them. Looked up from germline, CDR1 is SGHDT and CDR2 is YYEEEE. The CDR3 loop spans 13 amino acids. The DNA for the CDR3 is TGTGCCAGCAGCTTGGACGAGAACAATGAGCAGTTCTTC. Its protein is CASSLDENNEQFF.

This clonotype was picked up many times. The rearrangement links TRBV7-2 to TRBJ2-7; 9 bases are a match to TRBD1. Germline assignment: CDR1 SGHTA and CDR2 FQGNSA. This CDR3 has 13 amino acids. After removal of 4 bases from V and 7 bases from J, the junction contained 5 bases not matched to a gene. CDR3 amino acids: CASSSGTGWEQYF. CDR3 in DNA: TGTGCCAGCAGCTCTGGGACAGGGTGGGAGCAGTACTTC. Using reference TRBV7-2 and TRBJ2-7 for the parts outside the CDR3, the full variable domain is GAGVSQSPSNKVTEKGKDVELRCDPISGHTALYWYRQSLGQGLEFLIYFQGNSAPDKSGLPSDRFSAERTGGSVSTLTIQRTQQEDSAVYLCASSSGTGWEQYFGPGTRLTVT.

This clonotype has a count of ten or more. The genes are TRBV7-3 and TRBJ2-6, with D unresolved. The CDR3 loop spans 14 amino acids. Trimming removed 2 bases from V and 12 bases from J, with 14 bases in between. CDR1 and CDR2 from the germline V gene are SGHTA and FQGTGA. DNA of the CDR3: TGTGCCAGCAGCTTAGGCGCAGGCCCAGGCGTCCTGACTTTC. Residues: CASSLGAGPGVLTF.

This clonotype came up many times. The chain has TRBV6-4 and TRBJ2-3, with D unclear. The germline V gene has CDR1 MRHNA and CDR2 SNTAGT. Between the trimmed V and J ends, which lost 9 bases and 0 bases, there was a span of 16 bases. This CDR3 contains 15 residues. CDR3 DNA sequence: TGTGCCAGTAGTAAGGACCCGGGTAGCACAGATACGCAGTATTTT. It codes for CASSKDPGSTDTQYF.

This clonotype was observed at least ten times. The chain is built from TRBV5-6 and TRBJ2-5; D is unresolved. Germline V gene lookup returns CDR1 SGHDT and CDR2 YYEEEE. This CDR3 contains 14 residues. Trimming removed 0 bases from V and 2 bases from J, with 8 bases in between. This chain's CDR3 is CASSLGFRQETQYF. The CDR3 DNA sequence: TGTGCCAGCAGCTTGGGGTTCAGACAAGAGACCCAGTACTTC. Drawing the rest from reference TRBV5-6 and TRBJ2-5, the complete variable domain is DAGVTQSPTHLIKTRGQQVTLRCSPKSGHDTVSWYQQALGQGPQFIFQYYEEEERQRGNFPDRFSGHQFPNYSSELNVNALLLGDSALYLCASSLGFRQETQYFGPGTRLLVL.

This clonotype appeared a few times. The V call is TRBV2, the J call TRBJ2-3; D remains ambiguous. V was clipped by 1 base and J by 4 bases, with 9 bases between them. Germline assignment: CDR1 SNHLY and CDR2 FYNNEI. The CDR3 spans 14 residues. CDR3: CASSEVRASDTQYF. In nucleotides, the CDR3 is TGTGCCAGCAGTGAAGTCCGGGCGTCAGATACGCAGTATTTT.

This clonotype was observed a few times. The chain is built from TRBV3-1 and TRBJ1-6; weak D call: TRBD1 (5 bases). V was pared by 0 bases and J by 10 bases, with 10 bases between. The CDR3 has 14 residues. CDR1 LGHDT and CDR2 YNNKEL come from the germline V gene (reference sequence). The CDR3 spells CASSQERGSSPLHF. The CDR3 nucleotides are TGTGCCAGCAGCCAAGAGAGGGGATCCTCACCCCTCCACTTT.

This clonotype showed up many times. The CDR3 nucleotides are TGTGCCAGCAGCCGACGAAGCGTCGGGAACACTGAAGCTTTCTTT. Encoded protein: CASSRRSVGNTEAFF. The chain is built from TRBV6-5 and TRBJ1-1; no clear D gene. CDR3 length: 15 residues. Trimming cost V 6 bases and J 1 base, with 15 bases left between them. Germline V CDR1 and CDR2: MNHEY, SVGAGI.

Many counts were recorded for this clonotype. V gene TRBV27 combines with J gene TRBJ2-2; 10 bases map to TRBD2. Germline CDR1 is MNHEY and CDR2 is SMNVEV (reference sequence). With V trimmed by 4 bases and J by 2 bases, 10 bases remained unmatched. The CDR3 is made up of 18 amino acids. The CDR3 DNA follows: TGTGCCAGCAGTTCCCTCTTCATAGCGGGGGGTAACACCGGGGAGCTGTTTTTT. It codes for CASSSLFIAGGNTGELFF.

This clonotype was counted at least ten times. CDR3 residues: CASSLTVGGVLETQYF. The CDR3 region has the DNA TGTGCCAGCAGCTTAACAGTGGGGGGAGTTCTAGAGACCCAGTACTTC. V usage is TRBV7-3 and J usage is TRBJ2-5, with a weak D call TRBD2 (6 bases). The V and J ends lost 0 bases and 4 bases respectively, with 15 bases between them. Per the germline V gene, CDR1 is SGHTA and CDR2 is FQGTGA. The CDR3 length is 16 residues.

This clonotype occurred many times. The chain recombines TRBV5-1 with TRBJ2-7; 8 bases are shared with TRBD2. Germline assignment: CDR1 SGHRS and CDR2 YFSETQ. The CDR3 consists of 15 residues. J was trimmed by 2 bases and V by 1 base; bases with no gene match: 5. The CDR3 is CASSLWRGETYEQYF. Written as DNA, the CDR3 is TGCGCCAGCAGCTTGTGGCGGGGGGAAACCTACGAGCAGTACTTC.

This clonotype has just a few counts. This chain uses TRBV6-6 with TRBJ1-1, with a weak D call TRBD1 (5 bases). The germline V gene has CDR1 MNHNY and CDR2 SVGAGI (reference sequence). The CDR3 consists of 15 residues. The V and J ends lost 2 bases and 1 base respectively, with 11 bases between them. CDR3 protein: CASSYLGQENTEAFF. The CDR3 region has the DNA TGTGCCAGCAGTTACCTGGGGCAGGAGAACACTGAAGCTTTCTTT.

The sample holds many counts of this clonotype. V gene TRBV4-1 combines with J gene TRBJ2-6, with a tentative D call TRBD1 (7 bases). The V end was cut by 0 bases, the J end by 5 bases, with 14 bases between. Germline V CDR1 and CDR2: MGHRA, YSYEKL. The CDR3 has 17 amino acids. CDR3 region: CASSQEQGRHWANVLTF. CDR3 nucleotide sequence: TGCGCCAGCAGCCAAGAACAGGGGAGGCACTGGGCCAACGTCCTGACTTTC.

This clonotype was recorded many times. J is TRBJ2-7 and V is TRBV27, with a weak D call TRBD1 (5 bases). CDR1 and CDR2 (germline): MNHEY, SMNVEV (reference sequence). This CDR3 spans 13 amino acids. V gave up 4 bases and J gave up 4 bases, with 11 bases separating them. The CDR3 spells CASSSHSGYEQYF. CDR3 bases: TGTGCCAGCAGTTCCCACTCAGGGTACGAGCAGTACTTC.

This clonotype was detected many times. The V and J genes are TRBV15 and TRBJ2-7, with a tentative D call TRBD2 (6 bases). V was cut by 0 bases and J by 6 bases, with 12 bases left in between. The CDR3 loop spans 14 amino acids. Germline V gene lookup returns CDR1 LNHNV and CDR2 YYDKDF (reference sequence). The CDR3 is CATSREAGPLEQYV. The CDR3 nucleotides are TGTGCCACCAGCAGAGAAGCGGGCCCCCTCGAGCAGTACGTC.

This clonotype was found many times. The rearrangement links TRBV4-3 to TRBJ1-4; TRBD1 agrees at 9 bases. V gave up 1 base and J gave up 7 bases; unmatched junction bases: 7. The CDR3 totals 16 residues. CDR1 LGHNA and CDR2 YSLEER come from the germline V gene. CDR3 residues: CASSQVATGGSEKLFF. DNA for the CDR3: TGCGCCAGCAGCCAAGTGGCGACAGGGGGGAGTGAAAAACTGTTTTTT.

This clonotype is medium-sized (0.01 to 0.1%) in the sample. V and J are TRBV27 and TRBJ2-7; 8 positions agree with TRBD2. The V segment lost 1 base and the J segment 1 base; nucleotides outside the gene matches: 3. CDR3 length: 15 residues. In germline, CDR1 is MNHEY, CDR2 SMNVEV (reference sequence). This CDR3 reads CASSLLAGSSYEQYF. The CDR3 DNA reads TGTGCCAGCAGTTTATTAGCGGGGTCTTCCTACGAGCAGTACTTC.

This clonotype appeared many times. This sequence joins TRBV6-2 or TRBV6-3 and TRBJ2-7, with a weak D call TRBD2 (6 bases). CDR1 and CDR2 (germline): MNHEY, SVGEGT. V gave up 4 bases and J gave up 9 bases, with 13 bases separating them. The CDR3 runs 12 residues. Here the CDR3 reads CASSFGGAGQYV. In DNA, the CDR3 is TGTGCCAGCAGTTTTGGCGGGGCCGGGCAGTACGTC.

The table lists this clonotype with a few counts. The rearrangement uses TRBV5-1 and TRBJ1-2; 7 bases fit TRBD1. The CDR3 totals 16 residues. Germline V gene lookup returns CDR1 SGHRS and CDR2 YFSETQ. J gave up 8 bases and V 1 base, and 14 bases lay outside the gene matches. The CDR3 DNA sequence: TGCGCCAGCAGCTTGAGGACAGGCCCCACCGGGGGGGGCTACACCTTC. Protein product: CASSLRTGPTGGGYTF.

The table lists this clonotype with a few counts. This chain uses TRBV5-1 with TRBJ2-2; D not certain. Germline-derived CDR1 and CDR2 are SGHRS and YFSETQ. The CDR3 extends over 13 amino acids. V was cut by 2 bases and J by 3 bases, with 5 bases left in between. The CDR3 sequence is CASSFRDTGELFF. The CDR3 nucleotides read TGCGCCAGCAGCTTCCGGGACACCGGGGAGCTGTTTTTT.

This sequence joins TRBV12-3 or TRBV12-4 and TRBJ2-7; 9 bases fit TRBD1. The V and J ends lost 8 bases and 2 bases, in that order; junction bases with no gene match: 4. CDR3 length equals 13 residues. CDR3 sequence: CASLWTGAYEQYF. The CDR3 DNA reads TGTGCCAGCCTTTGGACAGGGGCCTACGAGCAGTACTTC.

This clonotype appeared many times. For the CDR3, the DNA is TGTGCCAGCAGACAACAGCCGAATTCACCCCTCCACTTT. It encodes CASRQQPNSPLHF. The chain employs TRBV7-8 and TRBJ1-6; D gene uncertain. The germline gives CDR1 SGHVS, CDR2 FQNEAQ. V was shortened by 6 bases and J by 7 bases, with 10 bases between the two germline ends. CDR3 size: 13 residues.

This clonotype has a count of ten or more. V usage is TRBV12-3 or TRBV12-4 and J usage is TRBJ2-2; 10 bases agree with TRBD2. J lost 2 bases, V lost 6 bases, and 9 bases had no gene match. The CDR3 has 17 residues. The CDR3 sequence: CASSPLASGGNTGELFF. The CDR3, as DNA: TGTGCCAGCAGCCCCCTGGCTAGCGGGGGTAACACCGGGGAGCTGTTTTTT.

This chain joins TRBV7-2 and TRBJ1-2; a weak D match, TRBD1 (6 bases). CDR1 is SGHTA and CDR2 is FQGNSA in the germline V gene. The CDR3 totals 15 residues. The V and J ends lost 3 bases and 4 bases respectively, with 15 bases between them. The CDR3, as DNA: TGTGCCAGCAGCTTCGCGGGGGCGCTTGCCTATGGCTACACCTTC. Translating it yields CASSFAGALAYGYTF. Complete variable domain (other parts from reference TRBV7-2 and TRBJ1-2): GAGVSQSPSNKVTEKGKDVELRCDPISGHTALYWYRQSLGQGLEFLIYFQGNSAPDKSGLPSDRFSAERTGGSVSTLTIQRTQQEDSAVYLCASSFAGALAYGYTFGSGTRLTVV.

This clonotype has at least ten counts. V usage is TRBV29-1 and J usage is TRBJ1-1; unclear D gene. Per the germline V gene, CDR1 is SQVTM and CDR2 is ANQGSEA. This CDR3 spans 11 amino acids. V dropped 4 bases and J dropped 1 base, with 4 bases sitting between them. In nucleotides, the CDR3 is TGCAGCGTTGGTAAGAACACTGAAGCTTTCTTT. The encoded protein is CSVGKNTEAFF.